This section outlines one T cell receptor beta chain sequence together with its context. What it recognizes is unknown. Diagnosis rested on symptoms, serum thyroxine and TRAb, thyroid ultrasound, and orbital computed tomography. This entry is derived from a study of T cells in Graves' hyperthyroidism and ophthalmopathy. Study conclusions and caveats: By a 13 V-J model, ophthalmopathy was set apart from stable hyperthyroidism. In blood, most of the thyroid clonotypes expanded above 0.001 were also present.

With 3 bases removed from V and 4 bases from J, the gap between germline ends came to 9 bases. Germline loops: CDR1 MNHEY, CDR2 SMNVEV (reference sequence). There are 13 residues in the CDR3. Authors of the study amplified TCR beta CDR3 regions from RNA transcripts. The HTBI primer set was used in a first-round RT-PCR of the TCR CDR3. TCRdb redid the calling of the multiplex PCR reads with MiXCR, one entry per CDR3 protein. The repertoire includes roughly 700,000 distinct CDR3 sequences, around a third of them detected once, and about a third sits in the top ten. Material for sequencing was blood. The TCR was taken from a middle-aged woman with Graves' hyperthyroidism. The V and J genes are TRBV27 and TRBJ2-5; D is unresolved. The CDR3 DNA sequence: TGTGCCAGCAGTTTTTGGTCTTCAGAGACCCAGTACTTC. This codes for CASSFWSSETQYF.